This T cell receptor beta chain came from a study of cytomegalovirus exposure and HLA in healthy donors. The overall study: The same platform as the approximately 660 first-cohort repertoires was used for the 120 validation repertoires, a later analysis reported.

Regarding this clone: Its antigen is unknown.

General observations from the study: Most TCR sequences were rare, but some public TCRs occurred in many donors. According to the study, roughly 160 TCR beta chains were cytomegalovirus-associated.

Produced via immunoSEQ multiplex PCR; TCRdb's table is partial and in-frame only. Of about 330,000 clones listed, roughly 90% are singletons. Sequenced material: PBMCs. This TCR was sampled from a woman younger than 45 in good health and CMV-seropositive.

As DNA, the CDR3 is TGCGCCAGCAGTGAATTGCCAGGGGGCAATCAGCCCCAGCATTTT. Amino acid sequence: CASSELPGGNQPQHF. The rearrangement joins TRBV10-1 to TRBJ1-5; D might be TRBD1 (6 bases). The CDR3 is made up of 15 amino acids. CDR1 is WNHNN, CDR2 SYGVQD, per germline (reference sequence). The V gene lost 3 bases and the J gene lost 2 bases, with 11 bases spanning the gap.